This entry describes one T cell receptor beta chain. This clone's antigen is unknown. Nothing much larger sits one base from this clone, and base qualities are not available. Patient enrollment in ICON started in the first half of 2016, and the final patient was enrolled in the second half of 2018. A subcohort of 76 patients provided fresh tumor and matched uninvolved tissue for in-depth immune analyses, with TCR sequencing among those analyses. No cell sorting was done, and TCR sequencing was instead run on DNA isolated from bulk tissue. This sample is drawn from a study of tumor-infiltrating lymphocytes in localized non-small cell lung cancer (dated by TCRdb to the early 2020s). For context, the study as a whole: Patients whose samples were collected after neoadjuvant chemotherapy, as well as both smokers and never-smokers and several histologies, were included in the cohort. Each patient contributed resected tumor tissue and uninvolved lung tissue from the same patient, described as non-adjacent to the tumor. TCR sequencing was one of several integrated assays, alongside flow cytometry, multiplex immunofluorescence, RNA-seq, exome sequencing and proteomics, applied to the same patients. The overall ICON cohort was composed of approximately 150 surgical patients with localized non-small cell lung cancer whose tumors were resected. A total of 55 or so patients were included in the paired tumor versus uninvolved lung comparison of immunoSEQ T-cell fraction. What the work shows at the level of the full study, not this receptor alone: Assay coverage differed among patients according to how much tissue was available, so only a subset of the cohort had TCR sequencing. Because different assays used different pieces of the same tissue, technical variation could not be distinguished from intratumor heterogeneity. TCRbeta sequencing supported higher T cell infiltration in tumors than in uninvolved lung tissue, consistent with immunofluorescence CD3 counts. The TCR-derived T-cell fraction showed no difference between the flow cytometry-defined immunotypes IM1 (good prognosis) and IM2 (poor prognosis). Recurrence-free survival showed no association with tumor T-cell fraction from TCR sequencing (p = 0.61).

CDR1 and CDR2, looked up from the germline V gene (reference sequence), are SGHKS and YYEKEE. V and J lose 3 bases and 4 bases, and a span of 7 bases separates them. Taken from cysteine to phenylalanine, the CDR3 has 13 residues. Kept here is only the CDR3 DNA, which spans 39 bases and is read in frame from base 1. TCR sequencing with the immunoSEQ assay provided the T-cell fraction in tumor and uninvolved lung tissue. On the study's bioinformatics: For survival analysis, patients were split into high (upper tertile) and low (lower two tertiles) T-cell fraction groups and compared by log-rank test. Paired tumor versus uninvolved lung differences in T-cell fraction were tested with a signed-rank test. Sourced from immuneACCESS, this table was stored by TCRdb with only in-frame sequences that have V and J called. A share of the clones is absent; for the studies checked, an unresolved V gene accounts for under half, and the remainder has no known explanation. The DNA gave D and trimming, while V, J and clone size come from that table. This sample comprises about 6,000 clones, 76% of them detected only once. The top ten hold roughly 6% of the sample.

The clonotype originates from a human donor with non-small cell lung cancer. This receptor chain uses TRBV5-5 and TRBJ2-2; the D gene is not confidently resolved. Input material: lung tumor tissue. The CDR3 reads CASSSGLTGELFF. The nucleotide sequence is TGTGCCAGCAGCTCCGGTCTCACCGGGGAGCTGTTTTTT.